The next 27 T cell receptor beta chains were all read from a single sample in a study of spatial heterogeneity in lung cancer. Points from the study as a whole: Tumor mutation counts were tracked by expanded intratumoral alpha and beta TCR counts.

TCRdb fed the 5' RACE reads into MiXCR, producing one record per CDR3 protein. The data hold over 5,500 distinct CDR3 sequences, with 3.1% observed a single time. For these TCRs, the target antigens are not known. Time point meaning: sample taken at primary tumor resection. This specimen was lung tumor tissue, taken at surgery. Every receptor here comes from a male donor with early-stage non-small cell lung cancer.

This clonotype has ten or more counts. This chain connects TRBV6-6 to TRBJ2-7; no firm D call. The CDR3 has 11 amino acids. The ends were cut back, 4 bases at V and 3 bases at J, with 4 bases in the middle. Looked up from germline, CDR1 is MNHNY and CDR2 is SVGAGI (reference sequence). The chain's CDR3 is CASSFNYEQYF. CDR3 DNA sequence: TGTGCCAGCAGTTTTAACTACGAGCAGTACTTC.

This clonotype is classed as medium-sized (0.01 to 0.1%). The chain joins TRBV6-1 to TRBJ2-2, with D perhaps matching TRBD1 (5 bases). Germline V gives CDR1 MNHNS, CDR2 SASEGT. This CDR3 has 21 residues. V shed 2 bases and J shed 4 bases, with 29 bases lying between them. The CDR3 loop reads CASSERTRPSAAWSGTGELFF. The CDR3 nucleotides are TGTGCCAGCAGTGAAAGGACACGTCCATCGGCGGCCTGGTCGGGCACCGGGGAGCTGTTTTTT.

The J gene is TRBJ1-1, the V gene TRBV11-2; D is possibly TRBD1 (6 bases). This CDR3 spans 13 amino acids. Trimming cost V 7 bases and J 7 bases, with 16 bases left between them. The germline V gene has CDR1 SGHAT and CDR2 FQNNGV. CDR3 amino acids: CASTVGGGGEAFF. CDR3 coding DNA: TGTGCCAGCACCGTCGGGGGCGGGGGTGAAGCTTTCTTT.

This clonotype was recorded at least ten times. This chain links TRBV7-9 with TRBJ2-6; maybe TRBD1 (5 bases). V was pared by 0 bases and J by 0 bases, with 12 bases between. CDR3 size: 18 residues. CDR1 SEHNR and CDR2 FQNEAQ come from the germline V gene (reference sequence). CDR3 in DNA: TGTGCCAGCAGCTTAGCGGGCGAACAGGACTCTGGGGCCAACGTCCTGACTTTC. Its protein is CASSLAGEQDSGANVLTF.

This clonotype was observed many times. The gene calls are TRBV5-6 and TRBJ1-2; maybe TRBD1 (6 bases). The germline V gene has CDR1 SGHDT and CDR2 YYEEEE. The germline V and J ends were trimmed by 1 base and 3 bases, with 16 bases remaining between them. This CDR3 has 16 amino acids. The CDR3 is CASSLWGAQVYYGYTF. CDR3 coding DNA: TGTGCCAGCAGCTTGTGGGGGGCCCAAGTCTACTATGGCTACACCTTC.

By share of the sample, this clonotype is medium-sized. V is TRBV7-9 and J is TRBJ1-4; D not certain. The CDR3 totals 14 residues. Germline V lookup: CDR1 SEHNR, CDR2 FQNEAQ (reference sequence). Trimming took 5 bases from V and 6 from J, leaving 13 bases between them. The DNA for the CDR3 is TGTGCCAGCAGCCCCAAAGGACGGGATGAAAAACTGTTTTTT. Its translation is CASSPKGRDEKLFF.

This clonotype was seen many times. The chain recombines TRBV19 with TRBJ1-6; D may be TRBD1 (5 bases). The ends were cut back, 3 bases at V and 5 bases at J, with 11 bases in the middle. Germline-derived CDR1 and CDR2 are LNHDA and SQIVND (reference sequence). CDR3 length: 15 residues. The CDR3 sequence is CASSMWGKDNSPLHF. In nucleotides, the CDR3 is TGTGCCAGTAGTATGTGGGGGAAGGATAATTCACCCCTCCACTTT.

The chain has TRBV20-1 and TRBJ2-5, with D tentatively TRBD2 (6 bases). V was clipped by 5 bases and J by 5 bases, with 27 bases between them. Germline CDR1 and CDR2: DFQATT and SNEGSKA (reference sequence). The CDR3 totals 17 residues. The CDR3 bases are TGCAGTGCTCCCCAAGGGAGGAGCCGCGATGGTTGGGAGACCCAGTACTTC. It translates to CSAPQGRSRDGWETQYF.

This clonotype was recorded a few times. This chain joins TRBV29-1 and TRBJ1-1, with a weak D call TRBD1 (6 bases). CDR3 length: 11 residues. V was trimmed by 6 bases and J by 7 bases, leaving 12 bases between them. The germline CDR1 and CDR2 sequences are SQVTM and ANQGSEA. The CDR3 DNA sequence: TGCAGCGTCAGGGGCGTCGATGAAGCTTTCTTT. As protein: CSVRGVDEAFF.

This clonotype was found many times. The chain combines TRBV7-8 with TRBJ1-6; 9 positions match TRBD1. The CDR3 is 17 amino acids. Losses at the gene ends were 5 bases for V and 7 bases for J; bases not matched to a gene: 12. CDR1 is SGHVS, CDR2 FQNEAQ, per germline. CDR3 residues: CASSLWTGEVENSPLHF. DNA for the CDR3: TGTGCCAGCAGCCTATGGACAGGGGAGGTAGAAAATTCACCCCTCCACTTT.

Many counts were recorded for this clonotype. The rearrangement uses TRBV20-1 and TRBJ2-7; TRBD2 agrees at 11 bases. The CDR3 totals 16 residues. Germline lookup yields CDR1 DFQATT and CDR2 SNEGSKA (reference sequence). V dropped 1 base and J dropped 5; count of bases not matched to a gene: 10. CDR3 nucleotide sequence: TGCAGTGCTAGAGTAAGGGGTAGCGGGAGGGTCAACGAGCAGTACTTC. Translation: CSARVRGSGRVNEQYF.

This clonotype was recorded many times. The chain employs TRBV14 and TRBJ2-7; D gene unclear. CDR3 length equals 14 residues. Germline CDR1 and CDR2: SGHDN and FVKESK. V lost 0 bases and J lost 3, with 9 bases in between. The CDR3 nucleotides read TGTGCCAGCAGCCAAGAGCAGGTGAACTACGAGCAGTACTTC. Its protein is CASSQEQVNYEQYF.

This clonotype was recorded at least ten times. The gene calls are TRBV30 and TRBJ1-2; D perhaps matches TRBD1 (6 bases). CDR3 length: 14 amino acids. Trimming left V 1 base short and J 1 base short, with 10 bases between. Germline V gives CDR1 GTSNPN, CDR2 SVGIG (reference sequence). The CDR3 region has the DNA TGTGCCTGGAGTGCTACAGGGCTTAACTATGGCTACACCTTC. Translating gives CAWSATGLNYGYTF.

There are a few counts of this clonotype. CDR3 sequence (DNA): TGTGCCTGGGCTCGAAGGGAAAAACTGTTTTTT. Protein sequence: CAWARREKLFF. The V gene is TRBV30, the J gene TRBJ1-4; D call uncertain. Trimming cost V 5 bases and J 8 bases, with 9 bases left between them. There are 11 residues in the CDR3. CDR1 and CDR2 (germline): GTSNPN, SVGIG (reference sequence). The variable domain in full, completed from reference TRBV30 and TRBJ1-4, reads SQTIHQWPATLVQPVGSPLSLECTVEGTSNPNLYWYRQAAGRGLQLLFYSVGIGQISSEVPQNLSASRPQDRQFILSSKKLLLSDSGFYLCAWARREKLFFGSGTQLSVL.

On this clonotype itself: A clone one base away is much larger, so this may be a read error. The chain links TRBV24-1 to TRBJ2-1; D remains ambiguous. There are 13 residues in the CDR3. Germline CDR1 KGHDR, CDR2 SFDVKD. V lost 8 bases, J lost 5 bases, and 12 bases lay in between. CDR3 nucleotides: TGTGCCACCATTGGTGGGCGTGACAATGAGCAGTTCTTC. Its protein product is CATIGGRDNEQFF.

By share, this clonotype counts as medium-sized (0.01 to 0.1%). The rearrangement uses TRBV4-1 and TRBJ1-1, with unresolved D. The CDR3 extends over 15 amino acids. Trimming removed 1 base from V and 8 bases from J, with 17 bases in between. In germline, CDR1 is MGHRA, CDR2 YSYEKL. CDR3 sequence reads: CASSQGPSTAGEAFF. CDR3 coding DNA: TGCGCCAGCAGCCAAGGACCCTCGACGGCGGGGGAAGCTTTCTTT.

This clonotype was recorded a few times. The genes are TRBV30 and TRBJ1-2; 10 bases match TRBD1. The CDR3 totals 13 residues. The trim removed 4 bases at V and 9 bases at J, leaving 8 bases unmatched. From germline, CDR1 is GTSNPN and CDR2 SVGIG (reference sequence). CDR3: CAWTRDRGISYTF. Here the CDR3 DNA reads TGTGCCTGGACCCGGGACAGGGGTATAAGCTACACCTTC.

CDR3 region: CAWSTRGGSTDTQYF. DNA of the CDR3: TGTGCCTGGAGCACCCGGGGGGGCAGCACAGATACGCAGTATTTT. The chain couples TRBV30 to TRBJ2-3, with 8 bases identical to TRBD2. The V segment lost 3 bases and the J segment 0 bases; nucleotides outside the gene matches: 5. This CDR3 spans 15 amino acids. CDR1 and CDR2 from the germline V gene are GTSNPN and SVGIG (reference sequence).

By frequency in the sample, this clonotype is medium-sized. The chain joins TRBV7-3 to TRBJ2-1; the D gene could be TRBD1 or TRBD2 (5 bases each). V was clipped by 1 base and J by 6 bases, with 16 bases between them. In germline, CDR1 is SGHTA, CDR2 FQGTGA. The CDR3 length is 16 residues. Here the CDR3 reads CASSLSSPSGSNEQFF. The CDR3 nucleotides read TGTGCCAGCAGCTTAAGTTCCCCTTCAGGGAGCAATGAGCAGTTCTTC.

By share, this clonotype ranks as medium-sized. The rearrangement uses TRBV9 and TRBJ2-1, with a weak D call TRBD1 (6 bases). CDR1 and CDR2 from the germline V gene are SGDLS and YYNGEE. Trimming removed 1 base at V and 8 bases at J, with 13 bases between. This CDR3 region has 14 residues. In DNA, the CDR3 is TGTGCCAGCAGCGTATCAGAGGGGGAAGATGAGCAGTTCTTC. Its translation is CASSVSEGEDEQFF.

The chain couples TRBV9 to TRBJ2-2; 9 bases match TRBD2. With 0 bases clipped from V and 5 bases from J, the junction kept 5 bases outside the gene matches. Germline CDR1 and CDR2: SGDLS and YYNGEE. CDR3 length: 16 residues. CDR3: CASSVGAGGFTGELFF. The CDR3 DNA reads TGTGCCAGCAGCGTAGGAGCGGGAGGATTTACCGGGGAGCTGTTTTTT.

This clonotype counts as medium-sized. The CDR3 here is CASSPGGFTNTGELFF. The CDR3 DNA reads TGTGCCAGCAGTCCAGGGGGGTTCACGAACACCGGGGAGCTGTTTTTT. The chain joins TRBV12-3 or TRBV12-4 to TRBJ2-2; D may be TRBD1 (7 bases). The CDR3 spans 16 residues. Trimming cost V 5 bases and J 0 bases, with 13 bases left between them.

The sample holds many counts of this clonotype. The chain combines TRBV10-3 with TRBJ1-2; 8 bases map to TRBD1. The V segment lost 6 bases and the J segment 4 bases; nucleotides outside the gene matches: 7. Per the germline V gene, CDR1 is ENHRY and CDR2 is SYGVKD. There are 14 residues in the CDR3. The CDR3 region has the DNA TGTGCCATCAGGGGGGACAGGAGTCCCTATGGCTACACCTTC. This gives the protein CAIRGDRSPYGYTF.

By sample share, this clonotype is medium-sized. V is TRBV6-1 and J is TRBJ1-2; D is unresolved. V lost 7 bases and J 3 bases, leaving 12 bases between the germline ends. Germline V gives CDR1 MNHNS, CDR2 SASEGT. This CDR3 region has 13 residues. CDR3 in amino acids: CASNPGIDYGYTF. The CDR3 region has the DNA TGTGCCAGCAATCCGGGAATAGACTATGGCTACACCTTC.

This clonotype showed up many times. The CDR3 nucleotides are TGTGCCTGGAAGAAGGACACTGAAGCTTTCTTT. Translation gives CAWKKDTEAFF. J is TRBJ1-1 and V is TRBV30; D ambiguous. CDR1 GTSNPN and CDR2 SVGIG come from the germline V gene (reference sequence). This CDR3 is built from 11 residues. V gave up 4 bases and J gave up 3 bases, with 6 bases separating them.

By frequency in the sample, this clonotype is medium-sized. J is TRBJ2-1 and V is TRBV11-2; perhaps TRBD2 as D (5 bases). The CDR3 contains 13 residues. The germline CDR1 and CDR2 sequences are SGHAT and FQNNGV. Trimming removed 6 bases from V and 2 bases from J, with 8 bases in between. For the CDR3, the DNA is TGTGCCAGCAGACCAGCGGCCTACAATGAGCAGTTCTTC. It encodes CASRPAAYNEQFF.

In this sample, this clonotype turned up many times. The chain joins TRBV5-1 to TRBJ2-5; TRBD2 matches at 14 bases. The CDR3 has 17 residues. Germline V gene data show CDR1 as SGHRS and CDR2 as YFSETQ. Trimming took 4 bases from V and 3 from J; bases not matched to a gene: 8. CDR3 bases: TGCGCCAGCAGCCCCAGGCTGGGACTAGCGGGGGAAGAGACCCAGTACTTC. Its translation: CASSPRLGLAGEETQYF. The full variable domain, in which reference TRBV5-1 and TRBJ2-5 provide the parts outside the CDR3, is KAGVTQTPRYLIKTRGQQVTLSCSPISGHRSVSWYQQTPGQGLQFLFEYFSETQRNKGNFPGRFSGRQFSNSRSEMNVSTLELGDSALYLCASSPRLGLAGEETQYFGPGTRLLVL.